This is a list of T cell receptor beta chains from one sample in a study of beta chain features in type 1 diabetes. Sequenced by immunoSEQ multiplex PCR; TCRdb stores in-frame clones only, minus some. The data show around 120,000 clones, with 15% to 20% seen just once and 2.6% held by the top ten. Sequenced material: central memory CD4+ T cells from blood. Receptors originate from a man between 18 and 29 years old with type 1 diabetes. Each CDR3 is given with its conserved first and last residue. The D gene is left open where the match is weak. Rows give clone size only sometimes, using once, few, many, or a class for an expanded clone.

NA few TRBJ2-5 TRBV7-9 CASSATGTQETQYF TGTGCCAGCAGCGCTACCGGGACCCAAGAGACCCAGTACTTC
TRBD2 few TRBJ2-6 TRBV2 CASSGWRGGSGANVLTF TGTGCCAGCAGTGGATGGCGGGGGGGCTCTGGGGCCAACGTCCTGACTTTC
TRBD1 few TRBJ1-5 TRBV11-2 CASSPGTGDNQPQHF TGTGCCAGCAGTCCCGGGACAGGGGACAATCAGCCCCAGCATTTT
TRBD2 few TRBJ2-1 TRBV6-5 CASSSQAGGSSRPFF TGTGCCAGCAGTTCTCAAGCGGGAGGGTCTTCCCGTCCGTTCTTC
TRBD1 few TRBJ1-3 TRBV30 CAWSQTGSGNTIYF TGTGCCTGGAGCCAGACAGGGTCGGGAAACACCATATATTTT
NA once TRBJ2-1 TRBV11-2 CASSPSYREGGFF TGTGCCAGCAGCCCGAGCTACAGGGAGGGGGGGTTCTTC
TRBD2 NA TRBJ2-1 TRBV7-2 CASTPESGGGNEQFF TGTGCCAGCACCCCGGAGAGCGGGGGGGGTAATGAGCAGTTCTTC
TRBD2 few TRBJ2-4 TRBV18 CASSPNIAGVGNIQYF TGTGCCAGCTCACCAAATATAGCGGGAGTGGGAAACATTCAGTACTTC
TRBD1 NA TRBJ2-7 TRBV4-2 CASSQEGNRGYEQYF TGTGCCAGCAGCCAAGAAGGAAACAGGGGATACGAGCAGTACTTC
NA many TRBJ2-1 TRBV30 CAWSWQDEQFF TGTGCCTGGAGTTGGCAGGATGAGCAGTTCTTC
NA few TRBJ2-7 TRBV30 CAWSVRTVYEQYF TGTGCCTGGAGTGTTAGGACCGTCTACGAGCAGTACTTC
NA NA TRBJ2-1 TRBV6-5 CASSYLGPSSNEQFF TGTGCCAGCAGTTACCTTGGACCGTCGTCCAATGAGCAGTTCTTC